These 29 T cell receptor beta chains came from one sample sequenced in a study of naive and memory T cell subsets. Both TRBC1 and TRBC2 were covered by a beta constant-region primer of two equimolar oligonucleotides. TCRdb fed the UMI-ligation and nested PCR reads into MiXCR, producing one record per CDR3 protein. This table holds around 160,000 distinct CDR3 sequences, around 15% found once. The sample comprised naive CD4+ T cells from blood. These receptors all come from a human donor in good health.

This clonotype was observed a single time. The chain has TRBV11-2 and TRBJ2-7, with 8 bases matching TRBD2. This CDR3 region has 14 residues. CDR1 and CDR2 (germline): SGHAT, FQNNGV. The J segment lost 3 bases and the V segment lost 2 bases, leaving 3 bases of the junction unmatched. CDR3 nucleotide sequence: TGTGCCAGCAGCTTACGGGGGGGAAACTACGAGCAGTACTTC. This translates into CASSLRGGNYEQYF.

This chain uses TRBV7-2 with TRBJ2-2; D gene ambiguous. This CDR3 has 14 residues. V was clipped by 4 bases and J by 5 bases, with 11 bases between them. Germline V lookup: CDR1 SGHTA, CDR2 FQGNSA. The CDR3: CASSSSLLTGELFF. In DNA, the CDR3 is TGTGCCAGCAGCTCCAGCCTATTGACCGGGGAGCTGTTTTTT.

This chain uses TRBV29-1 with TRBJ2-3, with D unresolved. V gave up 2 bases and J gave up 0 bases, with 3 bases separating them. CDR1 SQVTM and CDR2 ANQGSEA come from the germline V gene. The CDR3 sequence is 12 residues long. CDR3 sequence: CSVEISTDTQYF. CDR3 DNA: TGCAGCGTTGAAATCAGCACAGATACGCAGTATTTT.

The chain recombines TRBV7-3 with TRBJ2-3, with unresolved D. Germline assignment: CDR1 SGHTA and CDR2 FQGTGA. The CDR3 loop spans 16 amino acids. V lost 5 bases, J lost 5 bases, and 20 bases lay in between. The CDR3, as DNA: TGTGCCAGCAGCCGGTCCCTTAACAGCCCATTAGATACGCAGTATTTT. It codes for CASSRSLNSPLDTQYF.

J is TRBJ1-1 and V is TRBV6-2 or TRBV6-3; 7 nucleotides line up with TRBD1. The CDR3 totals 15 residues. Germline V gene lookup returns CDR1 MNHEY and CDR2 SVGEGT. V gave up 2 bases and J gave up 0 bases; unmatched junction bases: 3. The CDR3 sequence is CASSYGGQLNTEAFF. Here the CDR3 DNA reads TGTGCCAGCAGTTACGGGGGACAGCTGAACACTGAAGCTTTCTTT.

This clonotype was detected only a few times. This rearrangement joins TRBV29-1 to TRBJ1-2; D uncertain. V was trimmed by 3 bases and J by 4 bases, leaving 9 bases between them. There are 12 residues in the CDR3. Looked up from germline, CDR1 is SQVTM and CDR2 is ANQGSEA. The CDR3 coding sequence is TGCAGCGTTGACAAAGGGTCCTATGGCTACACCTTC. As protein: CSVDKGSYGYTF.

The genes are TRBV7-6 and TRBJ2-1; D not certain. Germline values: CDR1 SGHVS, CDR2 FNYEAQ. The CDR3 runs to 13 residues. V shed 0 bases and J shed 6 bases, with 6 bases lying between them. CDR3 residues: CASSLALRNEQFF. The CDR3 region has the DNA TGTGCCAGCAGCTTAGCGCTACGCAATGAGCAGTTCTTC.

The chain joins TRBV20-1 to TRBJ1-2; the match to TRBD1 covers 9 bases. Germline lookup yields CDR1 DFQATT and CDR2 SNEGSKA (reference sequence). V lost 4 bases and J lost 5; bases outside the gene matches: 5. The CDR3 totals 13 residues. The CDR3 loop reads CSAKDRGGYGYTF. CDR3 DNA: TGCAGTGCTAAGGACAGGGGTGGGTATGGCTACACCTTC.

V is TRBV11-3 and J is TRBJ2-6; possibly TRBD1 or TRBD2 for D (5 bases each). This CDR3 contains 16 residues. Trimming stripped 5 bases from V and 0 bases from J, with 11 bases between. CDR1 SGHNT and CDR2 YENEEA come from the germline V gene. The CDR3 bases are TGTGCCAGCAGCGGGACCGTCAACTCTGGGGCCAACGTCCTGACTTTC. This translates into CASSGTVNSGANVLTF.

This clonotype was detected a few times. The DNA for the CDR3 is TGCGCCAGCAGCCAAGATGTGACTAGCGTCATATATGGTGAGCAGTTCTTC. Its protein product is CASSQDVTSVIYGEQFF. The J gene is TRBJ2-1, the V gene TRBV4-1; 8 positions match TRBD2. With 0 bases clipped from V and 9 bases from J, the junction kept 13 bases outside the gene matches. Germline CDR1 MGHRA, CDR2 YSYEKL. CDR3 length: 17 amino acids.

This clonotype was seen once. This rearrangement joins TRBV7-9 to TRBJ1-2; 7 bases are shared with TRBD1. Germline loops: CDR1 SEHNR, CDR2 FQNEAQ (reference sequence). The length of the CDR3 is 16 residues. Trimming took 1 base from V and 8 from J; bases not matched to a gene: 13. CDR3: CASSLEAGTAMEGYTF. CDR3 sequence (DNA): TGTGCCAGCAGCTTAGAGGCGGGGACAGCTATGGAGGGCTACACCTTC.

J is TRBJ2-3 and V is TRBV9, with D perhaps TRBD2 (7 bases). Trimming removed 4 bases at V and 5 bases at J, with 20 bases between. The germline V gene has CDR1 SGDLS and CDR2 YYNGEE. The CDR3 has 16 residues. The CDR3 region is CASSPLTGGAGDTQYF. The CDR3 region has the DNA TGTGCCAGCAGCCCCCTTACGGGGGGCGCGGGAGATACGCAGTATTTT.

This sequence joins TRBV5-1 and TRBJ1-3; 7 nucleotides line up with TRBD1. Per the germline V gene, CDR1 is SGHRS and CDR2 is YFSETQ. The CDR3 is made up of 17 amino acids. V trimming: 0 bases; J trimming: 0 bases; junction bases outside the gene matches: 6. This CDR3 is CASSLARTGYSGNTIYF. The CDR3, as DNA: TGCGCCAGCAGCTTGGCCAGGACAGGATACTCTGGAAACACCATATATTTT.

The V gene is TRBV6-5, the J gene TRBJ2-1, with D perhaps TRBD1 (6 bases). Trimming cost V 6 bases and J 7 bases, with 19 bases left between them. The CDR3 spans 15 residues. Germline-derived CDR1 and CDR2 are MNHEY and SVGAGI. The CDR3 here is CASRPGTGGTNEQFF. Written as DNA, the CDR3 is TGTGCCAGCAGACCCGGCACTGGGGGCACTAATGAGCAGTTCTTC.

This chain uses TRBV19 with TRBJ2-7; perhaps D is TRBD1 or TRBD2 (5 bases each). CDR3 size: 17 residues. The V end was cut by 3 bases, the J end by 0 bases, with 18 bases between. Germline loops: CDR1 LNHDA, CDR2 SQIVND (reference sequence). CDR3 loop: CASSMLGVGLISYEQYF. CDR3 coding DNA: TGTGCCAGTAGTATGCTGGGGGTCGGTTTGATCTCCTACGAGCAGTACTTC.

V and J are TRBV28 and TRBJ1-2, with 7 bases lining up with TRBD1. The CDR3 totals 15 residues. The germline V gene encodes CDR1 MDHEN and CDR2 SYDVKM. V was clipped by 6 bases and J by 0 bases; unmatched bases: 7. CDR3 coding DNA: TGTGCCAGCAGCCGTCGGGACAGACCTAACTATGGCTACACCTTC. Its protein product is CASSRRDRPNYGYTF.

This clonotype was seen a handful of times. V usage is TRBV19 and J usage is TRBJ2-1; D perhaps matches TRBD2 (6 bases). Between the trimmed V and J ends, which lost 2 bases and 7 bases, there was a span of 18 bases. Germline V gene data show CDR1 as LNHDA and CDR2 as SQIVND (reference sequence). This CDR3 is built from 16 residues. The CDR3 DNA reads as TGTGCCAGTAGTATACCCCTCGCGGGAAAGAGGAATGAGCAGTTCTTC. Translation: CASSIPLAGKRNEQFF.

Here the CDR3 reads CASSQTGTTANEQFF. As DNA, the CDR3 is TGTGCCAGCAGCCAGACCGGGACCACTGCGAATGAGCAGTTCTTC. The chain joins TRBV4-2 to TRBJ2-1; either TRBD1 or TRBD2 may supply D (5 bases each). The CDR3 contains 15 residues. Between the trimmed V and J ends, which lost 3 bases and 7 bases, there was a span of 16 bases. The germline V gene has CDR1 LGHNA and CDR2 YNFKEQ.

The chain couples TRBV7-9 to TRBJ2-5; unclear D gene. The CDR3 consists of 14 residues. Germline V gene lookup returns CDR1 SEHNR and CDR2 FQNEAQ (reference sequence). Trimming removed 5 bases from V and 2 bases from J, with 12 bases in between. As DNA, the CDR3 is TGTGCCAGCAGCCCCTCCTACGGACAAGAGACCCAGTACTTC. Its translation: CASSPSYGQETQYF.

The V call is TRBV2, the J call TRBJ2-1; possible D gene TRBD1, 5 bases. Germline assignment: CDR1 SNHLY and CDR2 FYNNEI. Trimming removed 5 bases at V and 4 bases at J, with 12 bases between. The CDR3 extends over 14 amino acids. The CDR3 is CASSWGRGYNEQFF. For the CDR3, the DNA is TGTGCCAGCAGTTGGGGCCGTGGGTACAATGAGCAGTTCTTC. Supplemented by reference TRBV2 and TRBJ2-1, the full variable domain reads EPEVTQTPSHQVTQMGQEVILRCVPISNHLYFYWYRQILGQKVEFLVSFYNNEISEKSEIFDDQFSVERPDGSNFTLKIRSTKLEDSAMYFCASSWGRGYNEQFFGPGTRLTVL.

The table lists this clonotype with many counts. The chain is built from TRBV2 and TRBJ2-3, with 10 bases that match TRBD1. From germline, CDR1 is SNHLY and CDR2 FYNNEI. The ends lost 6 bases at V and 8 bases at J; junction bases unmatched: 8. The CDR3 is 14 residues long. The CDR3 here is CASRTGGLFVTQYF. CDR3 bases: TGTGCCAGCAGGACAGGGGGCCTTTTTGTTACGCAGTATTTT. Looking up the rest from reference TRBV2 and TRBJ2-3 gives the full variable domain: EPEVTQTPSHQVTQMGQEVILRCVPISNHLYFYWYRQILGQKVEFLVSFYNNEISEKSEIFDDQFSVERPDGSNFTLKIRSTKLEDSAMYFCASRTGGLFVTQYFGPGTRLTVL.

There are a few counts of this clonotype. The CDR3 nucleotides read TGCAGCGTTGCGAAAGGGAATACGGAGACCCAGTACTTC. It specifies CSVAKGNTETQYF. The chain is built from TRBV29-1 and TRBJ2-5; no clear D. This CDR3 comprises 13 residues. Germline V gene data show CDR1 as SQVTM and CDR2 as ANQGSEA. V was pared by 4 bases and J by 5 bases, with 14 bases between.

This clonotype was recorded many times. The gene calls are TRBV5-1 and TRBJ2-5, with D perhaps matching TRBD2 (6 bases). V dropped 4 bases and J dropped 0 bases, with 13 bases sitting between them. Germline-derived CDR1 and CDR2 are SGHRS and YFSETQ. The CDR3 runs 15 residues. In DNA, the CDR3 is TGCGCCAGCAGCACCACCGGGACTTACCAAGAGACCCAGTACTTC. It codes for CASSTTGTYQETQYF. Full variable domain (remainder filled in from reference TRBV5-1 and TRBJ2-5): KAGVTQTPRYLIKTRGQQVTLSCSPISGHRSVSWYQQTPGQGLQFLFEYFSETQRNKGNFPGRFSGRQFSNSRSEMNVSTLELGDSALYLCASSTTGTYQETQYFGPGTRLLVL.

The chain couples TRBV4-3 to TRBJ2-5, with a tentative D call TRBD1 (5 bases). V shed 1 base and J shed 2 bases, with 14 bases lying between them. CDR3 length: 16 amino acids. Germline V gene sequence: CDR1 LGHNA, CDR2 YSLEER. The CDR3 is CASSQGDTGPQETQYF. The CDR3 DNA reads TGCGCCAGCAGCCAAGGAGACACAGGCCCACAAGAGACCCAGTACTTC.

This clonotype has only a few counts. The chain uses TRBV12-3 or TRBV12-4 and TRBJ2-7, with TRBD2 as a possible D gene (6 bases). The CDR3 is made up of 15 amino acids. V was cut by 6 bases and J by 0 bases, with 15 bases left in between. The CDR3 loop reads CASRPTWRDSYEQYF. CDR3 nucleotides: TGTGCCAGCAGACCCACCTGGCGGGACTCCTACGAGCAGTACTTC.

The chain is built from TRBV5-6 and TRBJ2-2; no definite D call. The CDR3 has 14 amino acids. CDR1 and CDR2 (germline): SGHDT, YYEEEE. V shed 1 base and J shed 7 bases, with 11 bases lying between them. The DNA of the CDR3 is TGTGCCAGCAGCTTGTATGAACGGCACGGGGAGCTGTTTTTT. Its protein is CASSLYERHGELFF.

This clonotype turned up a few times. J is TRBJ1-1 and V is TRBV9; TRBD1 is a possible D gene (5 bases). The CDR3 consists of 13 residues. Germline-derived CDR1 and CDR2 are SGDLS and YYNGEE. Trimming cost V 4 bases and J 1 base, with 8 bases left between them. CDR3 amino acids: CASSSGPNTEAFF. CDR3 DNA: TGTGCCAGCAGCTCGGGACCGAACACTGAAGCTTTCTTT.

This clonotype came up a few times. The rearrangement uses TRBV28 and TRBJ1-1; possible D gene TRBD1, 6 bases. The V gene lost 5 bases and the J gene lost 7 bases, with 17 bases spanning the gap. Per the germline V gene, CDR1 is MDHEN and CDR2 is SYDVKM. The CDR3 totals 14 residues. CDR3 in amino acids: CASSGTGDTIEAFF. CDR3 DNA sequence: TGTGCCAGCAGTGGGACCGGGGACACAATTGAAGCTTTCTTT.

This clonotype appeared a few times. The chain uses TRBV15 and TRBJ2-7; 9 bases are shared with TRBD2. CDR3 length: 17 amino acids. Germline CDR1 LNHNV, CDR2 YYDKDF (reference sequence). V lost 0 bases and J lost 3; bases outside the gene matches: 9. For the CDR3, the DNA is TGTGCCACCAGCAGAGATCCCCGGCGGGAGGGCCACTACGAGCAGTACTTC. Translated, it gives CATSRDPRREGHYEQYF.